Included here is one T cell receptor beta chain sequence, with context. In the original analysis: Researchers report that nucleated cell counts were estimated from reference gene primer amplification. TCRdb keeps only in-frame clones here, not all; method: immunoSEQ multiplex PCR. That table furnishes V, J and clone size, whereas the DNA furnished D and trimming. The sample contains just over 650,000 clones, over 80% of which appear only once. This specimen belongs to a study of blood T cell repertoires in COVID-19. Turning to the study itself: Specimens from acute and convalescent COVID-19 originated in the United States, Italy and Spain. From T cells, B-cell-depleted T cells, or PBMCs came the material, which was cDNA or gDNA.

V was clipped by 0 bases and J by 8 bases; unmatched bases: 4. CDR1 LGHNA and CDR2 YSLEER come from the germline V gene. CDR3 length: 15 amino acids. What was sequenced was peripheral blood. This rearrangement joins TRBV4-3 to TRBJ1-6, with 7 bases aligning to TRBD1. The TCR was taken from a woman in her late teens or twenties with acute or convalescent COVID-19. The chain's CDR3 is CASSQDDQGDSPLHF. CDR3 DNA sequence: TGCGCCAGCAGCCAAGACGACCAGGGGGATTCACCCCTCCACTTT.